This record concerns one T cell receptor (beta chain) sequence. The CDR3 has 15 residues. Trimming removed 0 bases from V and 0 bases from J, with 7 bases in between. Germline values: CDR1 SGHRS, CDR2 YFSETQ. These data are taken from a study of blood T cell repertoires in COVID-19. Study-wide context: Recovered participants had two consecutive negative NP/OP PCR tests, healthcare professional clearance, or symptom resolution. Some COVID-19 samples were acute and others convalescent; all came from the United States, Italy and Spain. From T cells, B-cell-depleted T cells, or PBMCs came the material, which was cDNA or gDNA.

Study processing details: Amplification of reference gene primers was used by the study to estimate nucleated cell counts. Produced via immunoSEQ multiplex PCR; TCRdb's table is partial and in-frame only. V, J and clone size were drawn from that table, and D and trimming were deduced from the DNA. The table includes approximately 360,000 clones, approximately 89% detected once. The sample taken for sequencing was PBMCs or T cells enriched from blood (not recorded which). This sequence joins TRBV5-1 and TRBJ1-3; D not certain. This sequence was found in a man aged 40-55 years in a cohort exposed to, infected with or recovered from COVID-19 (not recorded which). CDR3 amino acids: CASSLGALSGNTIYF. Here the CDR3 DNA reads TGCGCCAGCAGCTTGGGCGCGCTCTCTGGAAACACCATATATTTT.